Below are 14 T cell receptor beta chains sequenced from a single sample in a study of blood T cell repertoires in COVID-19. This table comes from immunoSEQ multiplex PCR, and its TCRdb copy is limited to in-frame clones, with some not included. The sample includes 130,000 or so clones, almost 90% of them seen just once. The sequencing sample was made of peripheral blood. The receptors here all came from a woman between 55 and 75 years old with acute or convalescent COVID-19.

Only one count was recorded for this clone. The chain links TRBV2 to TRBJ2-1; 7 positions match TRBD2. The CDR3 is 15 residues long. Trimming at V came to 5 bases and at J to 4 bases, leaving 8 bases not matched to a gene. The V gene's germline CDR1 is SNHLY and CDR2 FYNNEI. DNA for the CDR3: TGTGCCAGCAGTCGCGCCGGCGGGGGATACAATGAGCAGTTCTTC. This translates into CASSRAGGGYNEQFF.

This clone was counted only a few times. The J gene is TRBJ1-1, the V gene TRBV11-1; possible D gene TRBD1, 5 bases. Germline CDR1 and CDR2: SGHAT and FQDESV (reference sequence). CDR3 size: 13 residues. Trimming removed 3 bases from V and 4 bases from J, with 9 bases in between. In DNA, the CDR3 is TGTGCCAGCAGCTTGGGAGGGGCCACTGAAGCTTTCTTT. Amino acids: CASSLGGATEAFF.

The chain carries TRBV7-8 and TRBJ2-7; D call uncertain. The CDR3 totals 13 residues. The germline gives CDR1 SGHVS, CDR2 FQNEAQ. V was trimmed by 2 bases and J by 1 base, leaving 6 bases between them. CDR3 residues: CASSLYESYEQYF. The CDR3 DNA sequence: TGTGCCAGCAGCTTATATGAGTCCTACGAGCAGTACTTC.

V usage is TRBV18 and J usage is TRBJ1-4, with unresolved D. Trimming removed 0 bases at V and 5 bases at J, with 7 bases between. Germline V CDR1 and CDR2: KGHSH, LQKENI. CDR3 length: 14 amino acids. The CDR3: CASSPPGLNEKLFF. The CDR3 nucleotides read TGTGCCAGCTCACCACCTGGGCTAAATGAAAAACTGTTTTTT.

The V gene is TRBV4-3, the J gene TRBJ2-3, with TRBD2 matching 14 bases. Losses at the gene ends were 3 bases for V and 4 bases for J; bases not matched to a gene: 9. Per the germline V gene, CDR1 is LGHNA and CDR2 is YSLEER. This CDR3 is built from 18 residues. CDR3 loop: CASSQTSGGARWADTQYF. The CDR3 bases are TGCGCCAGCAGCCAGACTAGCGGGGGGGCCCGATGGGCAGATACGCAGTATTTT.

V usage is TRBV5-5 and J usage is TRBJ1-6; D perhaps matches TRBD1 (5 bases). Looked up from germline, CDR1 is SGHKS and CDR2 is YYEKEE (reference sequence). V was shortened by 1 base and J by 10 bases, with 15 bases between the two germline ends. CDR3 length equals 15 residues. The CDR3 region has the DNA TGTGCCAGCAGCTTGATTGGGGGGTTTAGGTCACCCCTCCACTTT. It is translated as CASSLIGGFRSPLHF.

CDR3 residues: CASSEGTAYYEQYF. CDR3 coding DNA: TGTGCCAGCAGTGAAGGGACAGCCTACTACGAGCAGTACTTC. The chain has TRBV2 and TRBJ2-7; weak D call: TRBD1 (6 bases). Trimming took 1 base from V and 3 from J, leaving 10 bases between them. CDR1 is SNHLY and CDR2 is FYNNEI in the germline V gene. The CDR3 is made up of 14 amino acids. Using reference TRBV2 and TRBJ2-7 for the parts outside the CDR3, the full variable domain is EPEVTQTPSHQVTQMGQEVILRCVPISNHLYFYWYRQILGQKVEFLVSFYNNEISEKSEIFDDQFSVERPDGSNFTLKIRSTKLEDSAMYFCASSEGTAYYEQYFGPGTRLTVT.

CDR3 in DNA: TGTGCCATCAGTGAGTCGGAGGACTATGGCTACACCTTC. Amino acids: CAISESEDYGYTF. The chain couples TRBV10-3 to TRBJ1-2; D unresolved. With 0 bases removed from V and 3 bases from J, the gap between germline ends came to 5 bases. The CDR3 is 13 amino acids. Germline V CDR1 and CDR2: ENHRY, SYGVKD.

This clone appeared a few times. CDR3 sequence (DNA): TGTGCCAGCAGCCCTGACTTTAGCAATCAGCCCCAGCATTTT. Translation gives CASSPDFSNQPQHF. This chain uses TRBV7-9 with TRBJ1-5; the D is unclear. The CDR3 totals 14 residues. The germline V gene has CDR1 SEHNR and CDR2 FQNEAQ (reference sequence). The germline V and J ends were trimmed by 5 bases and 0 bases, with 8 bases remaining between them.

V and J are TRBV19 and TRBJ1-1; tentative D call: TRBD1 (5 bases). V dropped 6 bases and J dropped 3 bases, with 11 bases sitting between them. The CDR3 contains 13 residues. Germline CDR1 LNHDA, CDR2 SQIVND (reference sequence). The CDR3, as DNA: TGTGCCAGTAGCCCCCGGGGGGACACTGAAGCTTTCTTT. This translates into CASSPRGDTEAFF.

This clone appeared once. The chain couples TRBV19 to TRBJ1-6; the match to TRBD1 covers 7 bases. Germline trimming cut 5 bases from V and 1 base from J; bases unmatched to any gene: 5. Germline CDR1 LNHDA, CDR2 SQIVND (reference sequence). CDR3 length: 16 residues. CDR3 in DNA: TGTGCCAGTAGTCCGGGACAGAGGTCCTATAATTCACCCCTCCACTTT. This gives the protein CASSPGQRSYNSPLHF.

The CDR3 spells CASSQRGVDTQYF. CDR3 in DNA: TGTGCCAGCAGTCAGCGGGGGGTAGATACGCAGTATTTT. This chain uses TRBV5-4 with TRBJ2-3, with 9 bases matching TRBD2. The CDR3 loop spans 13 amino acids. Germline V gene lookup returns CDR1 SGHNT and CDR2 YYREEE (reference sequence). The ends lost 5 bases at V and 5 bases at J; junction bases unmatched: 3.

V is TRBV19 and J is TRBJ1-1; maybe TRBD1 (5 bases). With 7 bases removed from V and 5 bases from J, the gap between germline ends came to 17 bases. CDR1 is LNHDA, CDR2 SQIVND, per germline (reference sequence). The CDR3 length is 14 residues. The CDR3 sequence: CASTQGMLGTEAFF. The CDR3 DNA is TGTGCCAGTACTCAGGGTATGTTGGGAACTGAAGCTTTCTTT.

The chain recombines TRBV27 with TRBJ1-2, with 7 nucleotides matching TRBD1. The V segment lost 7 bases and the J segment 4 bases; nucleotides outside the gene matches: 9. This CDR3 is built from 14 residues. The germline CDR1 and CDR2 sequences are MNHEY and SMNVEV (reference sequence). In DNA, the CDR3 is TGTGCCAGCACTCAGACAGGGAGGAGCTATGGCTACACCTTC. Protein sequence: CASTQTGRSYGYTF.